In its sample, the clone carrying this TCR beta chain was seen a few times. Antigen: not known. This entry comes from a study of CD8+ T cells in alopecia areata. General study results and limits: Resident alphabeta T cells of normal skin are also sequenced in scalp samples.

Trimming took off 3 bases at V and 5 bases at J, with 20 bases between the two ends. From germline, CDR1 is MNHEY and CDR2 SMNVEV (reference sequence). The CDR3 totals 17 residues. RNA extraction and reverse transcription yielded cDNA as sequencing template. Measured with immunoSEQ multiplex PCR; TCRdb has only the in-frame clones, and not every one. The repertoire holds roughly 76,000 clones, with approximately 29% as singletons. Treatment in this sample: oral pan-JAK inhibitor, 5-10 mg twice daily. Collection of lesional scalp punch biopsies and peripheral blood was performed in alopecia areata patients.

This receptor was obtained from a human donor with alopecia areata. Sequencing was performed on CD8+ T cells sorted from blood, taken at week 4, from a patient treated with tofacitinib. The chain joins TRBV27 to TRBJ1-5; D might be TRBD1 (5 bases). As DNA, the CDR3 is TGTGCCAGCAGTTTCACCGCCAGGGACTTGGGAGATCAGCCCCAGCATTTT. As protein: CASSFTARDLGDQPQHF.